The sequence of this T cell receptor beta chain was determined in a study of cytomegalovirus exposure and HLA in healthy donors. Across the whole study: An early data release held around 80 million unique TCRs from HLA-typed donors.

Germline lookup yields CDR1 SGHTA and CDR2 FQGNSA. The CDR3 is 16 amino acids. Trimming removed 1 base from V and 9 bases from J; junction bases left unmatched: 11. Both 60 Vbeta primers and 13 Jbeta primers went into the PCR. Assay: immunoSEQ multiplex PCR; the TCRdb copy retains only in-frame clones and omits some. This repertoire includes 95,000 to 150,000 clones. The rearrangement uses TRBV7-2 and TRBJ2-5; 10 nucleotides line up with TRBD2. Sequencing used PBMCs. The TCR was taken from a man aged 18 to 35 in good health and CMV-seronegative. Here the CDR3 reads CASSLEVAGGLAAQYF. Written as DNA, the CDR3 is TGTGCCAGCAGCTTAGAGGTAGCGGGGGGCCTCGCGGCCCAGTACTTC. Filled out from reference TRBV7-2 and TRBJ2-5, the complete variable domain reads GAGVSQSPSNKVTEKGKDVELRCDPISGHTALYWYRQSLGQGLEFLIYFQGNSAPDKSGLPSDRFSAERTGGSVSTLTIQRTQQEDSAVYLCASSLEVAGGLAAQYFGPGTRLLVL.